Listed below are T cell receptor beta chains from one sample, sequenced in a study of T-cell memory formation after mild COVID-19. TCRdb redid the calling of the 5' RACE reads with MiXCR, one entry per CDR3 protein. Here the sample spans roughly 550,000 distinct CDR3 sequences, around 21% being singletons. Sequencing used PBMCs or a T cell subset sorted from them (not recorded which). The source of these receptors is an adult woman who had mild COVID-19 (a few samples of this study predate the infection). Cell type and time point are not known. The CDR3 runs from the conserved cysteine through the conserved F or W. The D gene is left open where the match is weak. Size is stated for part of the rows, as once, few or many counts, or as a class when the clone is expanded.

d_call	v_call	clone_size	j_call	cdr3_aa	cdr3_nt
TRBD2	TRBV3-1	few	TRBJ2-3	CASSQDRLAGMDTQYF	TGTGCCAGCAGCCAAGATAGGCTAGCGGGGATGGATACGCAGTATTTT
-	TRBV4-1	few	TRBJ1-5	CASSQDDVDNQPQHF	TGCGCCAGCAGCCAAGATGACGTTGACAATCAGCCCCAGCATTTT
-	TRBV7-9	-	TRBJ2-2	CASSLAQGSDVDRTGELFF	TGTGCCAGCAGCTTAGCCCAGGGCTCGGATGTAGATCGCACCGGGGAGCTGTTTTTT
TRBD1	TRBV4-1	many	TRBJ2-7	CASSQVRDRAYEQYF	TGCGCCAGCAGCCAAGTACGGGACAGGGCTTACGAGCAGTACTTC
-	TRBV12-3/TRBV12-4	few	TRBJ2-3	CASSPRGGRMDTQYF	TGTGCCAGCAGTCCGCGGGGTGGGAGGATGGATACGCAGTATTTT
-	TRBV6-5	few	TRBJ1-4	CASSRDKASEKLFF	TGTGCCAGCAGCCGGGACAAGGCCTCGGAAAAACTGTTTTTT
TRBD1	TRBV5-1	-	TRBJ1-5	CASSSLPGQGTNQPQHF	TGCGCCAGCAGCTCACTACCGGGACAGGGTACCAATCAGCCCCAGCATTTT
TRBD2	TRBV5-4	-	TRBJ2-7	CASSLGLASVDEQYF	TGTGCCAGCAGCTTGGGACTAGCGTCAGTCGACGAGCAGTACTTC
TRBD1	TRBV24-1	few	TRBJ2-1	CATSTGGRGYNEQFF	TGTGCCACCAGTACAGGGGGCCGGGGTTACAATGAGCAGTTCTTC
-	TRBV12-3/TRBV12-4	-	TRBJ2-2	CASSFDSLTGEMFF	TGTGCCAGCAGTTTCGACAGTCTCACCGGGGAGATGTTTTTT
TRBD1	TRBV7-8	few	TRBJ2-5	CASRTGSQETQYF	TGTGCCAGCAGGACAGGGTCCCAAGAGACCCAGTACTTC
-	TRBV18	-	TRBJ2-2	CASSPEVRANTGELFF	TGTGCCAGCTCCCCAGAGGTGCGGGCGAACACCGGGGAGCTGTTTTTT
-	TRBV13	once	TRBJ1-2	CASSSPWEANYGYTF	TGTGCCAGCAGCTCCCCGTGGGAGGCTAACTATGGCTACACCTTC
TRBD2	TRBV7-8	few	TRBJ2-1	CASSLRLAGGRDNEQFF	TGTGCCAGCAGCTTACGACTAGCGGGAGGGCGGGACAATGAGCAGTTCTTC
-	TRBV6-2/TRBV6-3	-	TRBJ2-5	CASRHWDASETQYF	TGTGCCAGCAGACATTGGGACGCCTCGGAGACCCAGTACTTC
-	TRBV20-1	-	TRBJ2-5	CSATGTETQYF	TGCAGTGCTACTGGGACAGAGACCCAGTACTTC
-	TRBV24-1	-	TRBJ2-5	CATSDALGTATQETQYF	TGTGCCACCAGTGATGCCCTCGGGACGGCCACTCAAGAGACCCAGTACTTC
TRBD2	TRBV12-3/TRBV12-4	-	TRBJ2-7	CASSLSASGIGAYEQYF	TGTGCCAGCAGTTTATCGGCTAGCGGGATAGGGGCTTACGAGCAGTACTTC
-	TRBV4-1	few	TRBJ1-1	CASSRTEWNTEAFF	TGCGCCAGCAGCCGGACAGAATGGAACACTGAAGCTTTCTTT
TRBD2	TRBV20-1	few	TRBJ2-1	CSARDKLAGGPSYNEQFF	TGCAGTGCTAGAGATAAACTAGCGGGAGGCCCCTCCTACAATGAGCAGTTCTTC
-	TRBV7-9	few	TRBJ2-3	CASGYGRASTDTQYF	TGTGCCAGCGGCTACGGCAGGGCAAGCACAGATACGCAGTATTTT
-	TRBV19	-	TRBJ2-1	CASSILQIGYNEQFF	TGTGCCAGTAGTATCCTCCAGATAGGATACAATGAGCAGTTCTTC
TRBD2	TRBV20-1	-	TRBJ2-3	CSARDHGGAGTDTQYF	TGCAGTGCTAGAGATCACGGGGGGGCCGGCACAGATACGCAGTATTTT
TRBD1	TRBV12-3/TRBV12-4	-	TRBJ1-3	CASSFTGGNTIYF	TGTGCCAGCAGTTTTACAGGGGGGAACACCATATATTTT
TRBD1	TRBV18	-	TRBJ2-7	CASSGTAEQYF	TGTGCCAGCTCCGGGACAGCCGAGCAGTACTTC
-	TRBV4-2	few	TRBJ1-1	CASSETENTEAFF	TGTGCCAGCAGCGAAACAGAGAACACTGAAGCTTTCTTT
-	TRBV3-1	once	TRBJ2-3	CDSSSAAGASTDTQYF	TGTGACAGCAGCAGCGCGGCGGGGGCCAGCACAGATACGCAGTATTTT
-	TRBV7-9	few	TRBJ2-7	CASSIQQGKQYF	TGTGCCAGCAGCATACAGCAGGGGAAGCAGTACTTC
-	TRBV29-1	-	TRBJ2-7	CSVRPPSSYEQYF	TGCAGCGTTCGGCCGCCTAGCTCCTACGAGCAGTACTTC
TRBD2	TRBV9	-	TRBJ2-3	CASSVVSGSWDTQYF	TGTGCCAGCAGCGTCGTTAGCGGGAGTTGGGATACGCAGTATTTT
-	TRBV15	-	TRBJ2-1	CATSVTGALAEQFF	TGTGCCACCAGCGTCACGGGCGCCCTAGCGGAGCAGTTCTTC
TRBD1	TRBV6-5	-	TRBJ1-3	CASSPSATGGRNTIYF	TGTGCCAGCAGTCCTTCGGCGACAGGGGGAAGAAACACCATATATTTT
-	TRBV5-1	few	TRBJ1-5	CASSRPITSGVNQPQHF	TGCGCCAGCAGCCGACCAATCACCTCAGGGGTCAATCAGCCCCAGCATTTT
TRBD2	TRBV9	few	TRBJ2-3	CASSARGDWADTQYF	TGTGCCAGCAGCGCCCGGGGGGACTGGGCAGATACGCAGTATTTT
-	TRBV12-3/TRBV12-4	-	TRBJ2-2	CASSYPDRAKLAVRGTGELFF	TGTGCCAGCAGTTACCCCGACAGGGCGAAACTAGCGGTACGTGGCACCGGGGAGCTGTTTTTT
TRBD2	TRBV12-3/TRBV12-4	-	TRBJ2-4	CASRHSGGVKNIQYF	TGTGCCAGCAGACATTCGGGGGGAGTCAAAAACATTCAGTACTTC
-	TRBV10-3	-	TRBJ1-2	CAISEWVGLNGYTF	TGTGCCATCAGTGAGTGGGTAGGCCTTAATGGCTACACCTTC
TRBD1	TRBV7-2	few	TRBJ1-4	CASSLAGQVNEKLFF	TGTGCCAGCAGCTTAGCGGGACAGGTCAATGAAAAACTGTTTTTT
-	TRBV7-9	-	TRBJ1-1	CASSLGGDAFF	TGTGCCAGCAGCTTAGGGGGCGACGCTTTCTTT
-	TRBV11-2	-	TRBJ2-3	CASSLAGSTTSTDTQYF	TGTGCCAGCAGCTTAGCGGGGTCGACCACTAGCACAGATACGCAGTATTTT
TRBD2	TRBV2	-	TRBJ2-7	CGSQLAGGYEQYF	TGTGGCAGCCAACTAGCGGGGGGATACGAGCAGTACTTC
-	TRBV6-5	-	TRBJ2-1	CASQGGSSYNEHFF	TGTGCCAGCCAGGGGGGGAGCTCCTACAATGAGCATTTCTTC
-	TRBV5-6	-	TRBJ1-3	CAPGVSGNTIYF	TGTGCCCCCGGGGTCTCTGGAAACACCATATATTTT
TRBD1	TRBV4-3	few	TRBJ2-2	CASSQAVEGARRTGELFF	TGCGCCAGCAGCCAAGCCGTCGAGGGGGCAAGGAGGACCGGGGAGCTGTTTTTT
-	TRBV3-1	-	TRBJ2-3	CASSQVITDTQYF	TGTGCCAGCAGCCAAGTCATCACAGATACGCAGTATTTT
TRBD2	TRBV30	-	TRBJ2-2	CASRVAGVANTGELFF	TGTGCCTCCCGGGTAGCGGGAGTTGCGAACACCGGGGAGCTGTTTTTT
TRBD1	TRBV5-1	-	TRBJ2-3	CASSLFLTGPSTDTQYF	TGCGCCAGCAGCTTGTTCCTGACAGGGCCTAGCACAGATACGCAGTATTTT
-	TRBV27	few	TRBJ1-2	CASSPPGVGYTF	TGTGCCAGCAGTCCTCCAGGAGTAGGCTACACCTTC
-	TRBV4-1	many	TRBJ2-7	CASSLAWEYEQYF	TGCGCCAGCAGCCTCGCCTGGGAGTACGAGCAGTACTTC
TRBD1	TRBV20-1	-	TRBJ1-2	CSANRGFDYGYTF	TGCAGTGCAAACAGGGGTTTCGACTATGGCTACACCTTC
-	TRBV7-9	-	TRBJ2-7	CASSLVQWPQYF	TGTGCCAGCAGCTTAGTTCAGTGGCCGCAGTACTTC
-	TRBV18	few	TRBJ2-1	CASSPDIGGNEQFF	TGTGCCAGCTCACCAGATATAGGCGGCAATGAGCAGTTCTTC
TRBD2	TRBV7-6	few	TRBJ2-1	CASSSGASGGSYNEQFF	TGTGCCAGCAGCTCCGGGGCTAGCGGGGGGAGCTACAATGAGCAGTTCTTC
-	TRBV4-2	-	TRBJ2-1	CASSQGAGPTINEQFF	TGTGCCAGCAGCCAAGGCGCCGGGCCGACAATCAATGAGCAGTTCTTC
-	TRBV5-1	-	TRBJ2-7	CASSRLGRQPQYF	TGCGCCAGCAGCCGCCTGGGGAGACAGCCGCAGTACTTC
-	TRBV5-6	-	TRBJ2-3	CASSWLQGTDTQYF	TGTGCCAGCAGCTGGTTACAGGGCACAGATACGCAGTATTTT
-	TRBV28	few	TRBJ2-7	CASNGGVRYEQYF	TGTGCCAGCAATGGTGGGGTCCGGTACGAGCAGTACTTC
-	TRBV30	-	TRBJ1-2	CAWRRVVGGYTF	TGTGCCTGGAGAAGGGTAGTGGGAGGCTACACCTTC
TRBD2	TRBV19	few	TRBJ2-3	CASSPQLAITDTQYF	TGTGCCAGTAGTCCTCAACTAGCGATCACAGATACGCAGTATTTT